The 29 T cell receptor beta chains given below trace back to one sample, sequenced in a study of blood T cell repertoires in COVID-19. Profiling relied on immunoSEQ multiplex PCR, and the TCRdb table lists in-frame clones only, not all of them. The top ten clones hold under 6.5% of a sample with tens of thousands of clones, around 87% of them seen once. The sample was peripheral blood. The receptors stem from a human donor in a cohort sampled during active COVID-19.

V is TRBV4-1 and J is TRBJ2-5; 10 nucleotides match TRBD1. Germline V CDR1 and CDR2: MGHRA, YSYEKL. V trimming: 1 base; J trimming: 4 bases; junction bases outside the gene matches: 6. The CDR3 sequence is 16 residues long. DNA for the CDR3: TGCGCCAGCAGCCAAGGGGGACAGGGGATCGGAGAGACCCAGTACTTC. It encodes CASSQGGQGIGETQYF.

V gene TRBV5-1 combines with J gene TRBJ1-5, with TRBD1 matching 10 bases. Trimming removed 0 bases from V and 6 bases from J; junction bases left unmatched: 3. Germline V gene data show CDR1 as SGHRS and CDR2 as YFSETQ. The CDR3 contains 15 residues. The CDR3 region is CASSLEGQGSQPQHF. The CDR3 nucleotides are TGCGCCAGCAGCTTGGAGGGACAGGGGAGTCAGCCCCAGCATTTT.

The rearrangement uses TRBV21-1 and TRBJ2-7; the listed D gene, TRBD1, was not tested against the DNA. TRBV21-1 is given as a pseudogene. The CDR3 extends over 14 amino acids. The CDR3 here is CASSKALSGYEQYF. The CDR3 region has the DNA TGTGCCAGCAGCAAAGCGCTATCAGGCTACGAGCAGTACTTC.

V is TRBV12-3 or TRBV12-4 and J is TRBJ1-2, with D unclear. Trimming shortened V by 3 bases and J by 2 bases, and 4 bases separated the two germline ends. The length of the CDR3 is 12 residues. CDR3 loop: CASSFGNYGYTF. The CDR3 region has the DNA TGTGCCAGCAGTTTTGGCAACTATGGCTACACCTTC.

The chain links TRBV6-5 to TRBJ1-6; 7 positions agree with TRBD1. The CDR3 covers 14 residues. The V gene end was trimmed by 3 bases and the J gene end by 6 bases; junction bases not matched to a gene: 2. From germline, CDR1 is MNHEY and CDR2 SVGAGI. The CDR3 sequence: CASSYRDSNSPLHF. DNA of the CDR3: TGTGCCAGCAGTTATCGGGACAGTAATTCACCCCTCCACTTT.

The chain recombines TRBV3-1 (or the pseudogene TRBV3-2) with TRBJ1-3; 10 bases fit TRBD1. The CDR3 consists of 15 residues. The trim removed 3 bases at V and 4 bases at J, leaving 3 bases unmatched. Germline assignment: CDR1 LGHDT and CDR2 YNNKEL (reference sequence). DNA of the CDR3: TGTGCCAGCAGCCATGGGACAGGGGACGGAAACACCATATATTTT. Protein product: CASSHGTGDGNTIYF.

The gene calls are TRBV11-2 and TRBJ2-3, with D tentatively TRBD2 (5 bases). Between the trimmed V and J ends, which lost 4 bases and 0 bases, there was a span of 11 bases. This CDR3 contains 15 residues. CDR1 and CDR2 from the germline V gene are SGHAT and FQNNGV. CDR3 coding DNA: TGTGCCAGCAGCTCCGGGGTGCCGAGCACAGATACGCAGTATTTT. It yields the protein CASSSGVPSTDTQYF.

This clone has a handful of counts. The gene calls are TRBV27 and TRBJ2-3; 8 bases fit TRBD2. The CDR3 has 15 residues. Germline CDR1 MNHEY, CDR2 SMNVEV (reference sequence). Germline trimming cut 4 bases from V and 2 bases from J; bases unmatched to any gene: 5. The CDR3 sequence: CASSYSGGPTDTQYF. The CDR3 nucleotides are TGTGCCAGCAGTTACTCGGGGGGGCCCACAGATACGCAGTATTTT.

CDR3 nucleotide sequence: TGTGCCAGCAGCCCTTGGACAGAAGAAGATACGCAGTATTTT. It codes for CASSPWTEEDTQYF. The rearrangement links TRBV14 to TRBJ2-3; TRBD1 is a possible D gene (6 bases). CDR3 length equals 14 residues. V dropped 4 bases and J dropped 5 bases, with 13 bases sitting between them. Germline V CDR1 and CDR2: SGHDN, FVKESK.

This chain uses TRBV12-3 or TRBV12-4 with TRBJ2-2; 8 bases agree with TRBD1. The CDR3 length is 11 residues. The CDR3 sequence: CAAGQGVALFF. For the CDR3, the DNA is TGTGCGGCTGGACAGGGCGTTGCGCTGTTTTTT.

CDR3 DNA sequence: TGTGCCAGCAGCGGGCCCCGGGACAGTAGCACAGATACGCAGTATTTT. Translating it yields CASSGPRDSSTDTQYF. The chain employs TRBV7-9 and TRBJ2-3; 7 nucleotides align to TRBD1. CDR3 length: 16 amino acids. The V and J ends lost 5 bases and 0 bases, in that order; junction bases with no gene match: 8. The V gene's germline CDR1 is SEHNR and CDR2 FQNEAQ (reference sequence).

The chain couples TRBV25-1 to TRBJ1-1; maybe TRBD1 (6 bases). Trimming took off 3 bases at V and 2 bases at J, with 13 bases between the two ends. This CDR3 region has 15 residues. CDR1 MGHDK and CDR2 SYGVNS come from the germline V gene. In nucleotides, the CDR3 is TGTGCCAGCAGTGAGCCGGTGGGGGCCAACACTGAAGCTTTCTTT. Translating gives CASSEPVGANTEAFF.

The CDR3 spells CASRSTYMNTEAFF. The CDR3 nucleotides read TGTGCCAGCAGATCGACATACATGAACACTGAAGCTTTCTTT. The chain couples TRBV6-4 to TRBJ1-1; D is undetermined. CDR3 length: 14 amino acids. V was pared by 6 bases and J by 0 bases, with 11 bases between. The germline CDR1 and CDR2 sequences are MRHNA and SNTAGT.

This clone was found a few times. This sequence joins TRBV4-1 and TRBJ2-1; 12 bases fit TRBD1. J was trimmed by 8 bases and V by 0 bases; bases with no gene match: 5. Germline CDR1 reads MGHRA; CDR2 reads YSYEKL. There are 16 residues in the CDR3. Here the CDR3 DNA reads TGCGCCAGCAGCCAAGACGGGACAGGGGGCCGTTATGAGCAGTTCTTC. This translates into CASSQDGTGGRYEQFF.

The V gene is TRBV27, the J gene TRBJ1-5; D possibly corresponds to TRBD1 (5 bases). Trimming took 3 bases from V and 5 from J, leaving 11 bases between them. The CDR3 totals 14 residues. Germline V gives CDR1 MNHEY, CDR2 SMNVEV (reference sequence). The CDR3 is CASSLSGLDQPQHF. The CDR3, as DNA: TGTGCCAGCAGTTTGTCAGGGCTCGATCAGCCCCAGCATTTT.

The rearrangement links TRBV13 to TRBJ2-4; 9 nucleotides align to TRBD1. CDR1 is PRHDT and CDR2 is FYEKMQ in the germline V gene (reference sequence). The CDR3 loop spans 13 amino acids. J was trimmed by 9 bases and V by 8 bases; bases with no gene match: 8. The CDR3: CASGAGTGSIQYF. As DNA, the CDR3 is TGTGCCAGCGGAGCCGGGACAGGGAGCATTCAGTACTTC. Using reference TRBV13 and TRBJ2-4 for the parts outside the CDR3, the full variable domain is AAGVIQSPRHLIKEKRETATLKCYPIPRHDTVYWYQQGPGQDPQFLISFYEKMQSDKGSIPDRFSAQQFSDYHSELNMSSLELGDSALYFCASGAGTGSIQYFGAGTRLSVL.

The chain carries TRBV10-3 and TRBJ2-7; D possibly corresponds to TRBD2 (7 bases). V dropped 2 bases and J dropped 2 bases, with 10 bases sitting between them. There are 14 residues in the CDR3. Germline lookup yields CDR1 ENHRY and CDR2 SYGVKD. The CDR3 reads CAISENGGPYEQYF. CDR3 sequence (DNA): TGTGCCATCAGTGAGAACGGGGGGCCCTACGAGCAGTACTTC.

The chain links TRBV27 to TRBJ2-3; 11 bases match TRBD2. The V gene's germline CDR1 is MNHEY and CDR2 SMNVEV (reference sequence). The V segment lost 0 bases and the J segment 6 bases; nucleotides outside the gene matches: 14. There are 19 residues in the CDR3. The CDR3 DNA sequence: TGTGCCAGCAGTTTATCACCCCCACTAGCGGGGGCCACGAGGGATACGCAGTATTTT. Translating it yields CASSLSPPLAGATRDTQYF.

The V and J genes are TRBV11-2 and TRBJ2-1; 10 nucleotides line up with TRBD2. Trimming at V came to 5 bases and at J to 0 bases, leaving 10 bases not matched to a gene. Germline loops: CDR1 SGHAT, CDR2 FQNNGV. CDR3 size: 18 residues. CDR3 bases: TGTGCCAGCAGCCCTCTAGCGGGGGCCGCGAGCTCCTACAATGAGCAGTTCTTC. Encoded protein: CASSPLAGAASSYNEQFF.

The V and J genes are TRBV20-1 and TRBJ2-3, with a weak D call TRBD1 (6 bases). The CDR3 has 17 residues. The ends were cut back, 5 bases at V and 1 base at J, with 22 bases in the middle. In germline, CDR1 is DFQATT, CDR2 SNEGSKA (reference sequence). CDR3 sequence: CSARELPQGIGTDTQYF. CDR3 nucleotides: TGCAGTGCTCGTGAATTGCCGCAGGGGATCGGCACAGATACGCAGTATTTT.

The CDR3 reads CAISLAGDGEQFF. The CDR3 DNA follows: TGTGCCATCAGTCTAGCGGGGGACGGTGAGCAGTTCTTC. V and J are TRBV10-3 and TRBJ2-1, with 10 bases matching TRBD2. The CDR3 totals 13 residues. CDR1 is ENHRY and CDR2 is SYGVKD in the germline V gene. V lost 5 bases, J lost 9 bases, and 4 bases stayed unmatched.

The chain couples TRBV7-2 to TRBJ2-3, with TRBD2 identical over 10 bases. The CDR3 spans 16 residues. CDR1 is SGHTA and CDR2 is FQGNSA in the germline V gene. The junction had 9 bases not matched to a gene; V was cut back by 5 bases and J by 4 bases. DNA of the CDR3: TGTGCCAGCAGCGTGGCAGCGGGGGGGCGGTCAGATACGCAGTATTTT. Encoded protein: CASSVAAGGRSDTQYF.

V and J are TRBV7-2 and TRBJ2-3; TRBD2 aligns across 9 bases. The junction had 12 bases not matched to a gene; V was cut back by 5 bases and J by 6 bases. There are 16 residues in the CDR3. Germline lookup yields CDR1 SGHTA and CDR2 FQGNSA. CDR3 amino acids: CASSLVGSGGLDTQYF. As DNA, the CDR3 is TGTGCCAGCAGCCTGGTGGGCAGCGGGGGGCTGGATACGCAGTATTTT.

The rearrangement uses TRBV5-4 and TRBJ1-1; D unclear. Deletions cut 3 bases from V and 0 bases from J, with 9 bases between. The CDR3 runs to 14 residues. Looked up from germline, CDR1 is SGHNT and CDR2 is YYREEE (reference sequence). The CDR3 bases are TGTGCCAGCAGCTCGAACTATATGAACACTGAAGCTTTCTTT. This translates into CASSSNYMNTEAFF.

This clone was observed a single time. The chain has TRBV19 and TRBJ1-2, with TRBD1 as a possible D gene (5 bases). The V end was cut by 5 bases, the J end by 7 bases, with 20 bases between. CDR3 length: 15 amino acids. CDR1 and CDR2 from the germline V gene are LNHDA and SQIVND (reference sequence). DNA for the CDR3: TGTGCCAGTAGTGGGGGGACGGACCCCCTTGGTGGCTACACCTTC. Protein product: CASSGGTDPLGGYTF. Combining the CDR3 with reference TRBV19 and TRBJ1-2 gives the whole variable domain DGGITQSPKYLFRKEGQNVTLSCEQNLNHDAMYWYRQDPGQGLRLIYYSQIVNDFQKGDIAEGYSVSREKKESFPLTVTSAQKNPTAFYLCASSGGTDPLGGYTFGSGTRLTVV.

V and J are TRBV14 and TRBJ2-2; 7 positions match TRBD2. The germline gives CDR1 SGHDN, CDR2 FVKESK. This CDR3 has 22 amino acids. V dropped 2 bases and J dropped 0; count of bases not matched to a gene: 21. CDR3 in DNA: TGTGCCAGCAGCCAAAGAACTTGGCTAGCGGACCACTCATCTTCGAACACCGGGGAGCTGTTTTTT. The encoded protein is CASSQRTWLADHSSSNTGELFF.

The count of this clone is one. The rearrangement joins TRBV28 to TRBJ2-7; weak D call: TRBD1 (6 bases). Trimming removed 5 bases at V and 4 bases at J, with 18 bases between. CDR3 length: 15 amino acids. The germline gives CDR1 MDHEN, CDR2 SYDVKM. The CDR3 loop is CASSEVGGTRYEQYF. CDR3 bases: TGTGCCAGCAGTGAAGTAGGGGGAACCCGTTACGAGCAGTACTTC.

V and J are TRBV29-1 and TRBJ1-2; 7 nucleotides match TRBD1. V trimming: 6 bases; J trimming: 4 bases; junction bases outside the gene matches: 8. The CDR3 sequence is 13 residues long. Germline values: CDR1 SQVTM, CDR2 ANQGSEA. The CDR3 region is CSVRDSRGYGYTF. The CDR3 coding sequence is TGCAGCGTCCGGGACAGCCGGGGCTATGGCTACACCTTC.

The CDR3 here is CASSIGGGGAGDTQYF. As DNA, the CDR3 is TGTGCCAGTAGTATCGGTGGCGGGGGGGCTGGAGATACGCAGTATTTT. This rearrangement joins TRBV19 to TRBJ2-3, with 9 bases fitting TRBD2. V dropped 3 bases and J dropped 5; count of bases not matched to a gene: 9. This CDR3 has 16 amino acids. Germline CDR1 LNHDA, CDR2 SQIVND (reference sequence).